The source of this TCR beta chain is a study of post-analysis software for immune sequencing data (dated by TCRdb to the mid-2010s). A note on the overall study: Recorded disease courses included relapsing-remitting, secondary progressive and progressive-relapsing multiple sclerosis, with some patients lacking subtype annotation. Patient repertoires were compared against 11 to 12 previously published healthy control repertoires from donors aged about 6 to 27 years. A subset of samples was prepared in parallel using single-end sample barcoding, then pooled and co-amplified after Illumina adapter ligation. Overall results and qualifications from the work: Significantly lower normalized Chao1 diversity was found in multiple sclerosis patients than in controls, suggesting substantial peripheral T-cell clonal expansion. About five TRBV segments, including TRBV5-6, TRBV5-1 and TRBV20-1, were significantly more frequent in patients than controls. The multiple sclerosis patient group was slightly younger than the control group. Direct clustering with F measure showed strong co-clustering of samples prepared in the same batch, prompting a batch-effect correction.

Remarks on this clonotype: Its antigen remains undetermined. No much larger clonotype is one base removed from it; base qualities were not supplied.

The method behind the library was PCR. Sequenced using an Illumina HiSeq 2500. To reduce PCR and sequencing biases, unique molecular identifiers were incorporated into the TCR beta cDNA libraries. Every 1 to 10 million input T cells yielded some 500,000 cDNA molecules, meaning each molecule approximated one T cell. The patient libraries were prepared and sequenced with the same protocol used for the earlier healthy control dataset. Within a given batch, samples were prepared together, multiplexed and sequenced on the same HiSeq lane. The paper's processing steps were these. MIGEC handled the raw barcoded reads, throwing out single-read molecular identifier groups before consensus assembly and CDR3 extraction. VDJtools was used for post-analysis of the clonotype tables, and diversity was normalized by down-sampling every dataset to the size of the smallest sample. In repertoire overlap clustering, CDR3 amino acid sequences, but not nucleotide sequences, were matched to correct batch-related cross-sample contamination. TCRdb reprocessing: public reads trimmed at Q25 with fastp, clones called with MiXCR, in-frame beta chains kept. Records with the same CDR3 protein are collapsed into one entry carrying the most frequent genes and DNA. V and J calls and clone size were set by TCRdb, not the authors. Here the sample has approximately 730,000 distinct CDR3 sequences; roughly 50% occur a single time. Jointly, the top ten make up 4.9% of the sample.

To demonstrate the VDJtools post-analysis software, TCR beta repertoires were profiled from the peripheral blood of roughly 14 young patients with multiple sclerosis. The patients with multiple sclerosis were children and adolescents between about 6 and 17 years of age. V has 2 bases trimmed and J has 4 bases trimmed; junction bases matching no gene number 5. From cysteine to phenylalanine, the CDR3 is 15 amino acids long. The read is trimmed to its CDR3 DNA, 45 bases read in frame from base 1. The sequenced sample consisted of blood. This receptor was taken from a girl under 18 with multiple sclerosis. This receptor chain uses TRBV12-3 or TRBV12-4 and TRBJ1-2; 9 bases in the junction line up with TRBD1. In nucleotides, the sequence is TGTGCCAGCAGTTTACCGGGACAGGGAAGCTATGGCTACACCTTC. Its translation is CASSLPGQGSYGYTF.